This is a list of T cell receptor beta chains from one sample in a study of beta chain features in type 1 diabetes. Profiling relied on immunoSEQ multiplex PCR, and the TCRdb table lists in-frame clones only, not all of them. The sample shows 640,000 or so clones, roughly an eighth of them seen only once. The sample consisted of naive CD4+ T cells from blood. All receptors derive from a man younger than 35 with type 1 diabetes. The CDR3 runs from the conserved cysteine through the conserved F or W. The order of the fields is D gene, J gene, V gene, clone size, CDR3 protein, CDR3 DNA. D genes are given only for firm matches. The size field is filled for only some rows; it gives once, few, many or a size class.

d_call: -
j_call: TRBJ2-7
v_call: TRBV27
clone_size: -
cdr3_aa: CASSPSSYEQYF
cdr3_nt: TGTGCCAGCAGTCCGAGCTCCTACGAGCAGTACTTC

d_call: -
j_call: TRBJ1-1
v_call: TRBV6-5
clone_size: -
cdr3_aa: CASSALQGNTEAFF
cdr3_nt: TGTGCCAGCAGTGCGCTTCAGGGAAACACTGAAGCTTTCTTT

d_call: -
j_call: TRBJ2-5
v_call: TRBV25-1
clone_size: few
cdr3_aa: CASRGPQETQYF
cdr3_nt: TGTGCCAGCAGGGGGCCTCAAGAGACCCAGTACTTC

d_call: -
j_call: TRBJ1-2
v_call: TRBV28
clone_size: -
cdr3_aa: CASSLLTWGYTF
cdr3_nt: TGTGCCAGCAGTTTACTCACTTGGGGCTACACCTTC

d_call: -
j_call: TRBJ2-7
v_call: TRBV5-6
clone_size: few
cdr3_aa: CASSPRGTVREQYF
cdr3_nt: TGTGCCAGCAGCCCCCGGGGGACAGTTCGCGAGCAGTACTTC

d_call: -
j_call: TRBJ2-5
v_call: TRBV27
clone_size: -
cdr3_aa: CASSPSASAALETQYF
cdr3_nt: TGTGCCAGCAGTCCGTCTGCCTCGGCAGCTCTCGAGACCCAGTACTTC

d_call: -
j_call: TRBJ1-1
v_call: TRBV6-5
clone_size: -
cdr3_aa: CASSYGQSNTEAFF
cdr3_nt: TGTGCCAGCAGTTACGGGCAGTCGAACACTGAAGCTTTCTTT

d_call: TRBD1
j_call: TRBJ1-4
v_call: TRBV2
clone_size: once
cdr3_aa: CASTTLGQDGEKLFF
cdr3_nt: TGTGCCAGCACCACTCTGGGACAGGACGGTGAAAAACTGTTTTTT

d_call: TRBD1
j_call: TRBJ1-1
v_call: TRBV2
clone_size: -
cdr3_aa: CASSVQGATEAFF
cdr3_nt: TGTGCCAGCAGTGTACAGGGGGCAACTGAAGCTTTCTTT

d_call: -
j_call: TRBJ1-5
v_call: TRBV7-9
clone_size: -
cdr3_aa: CASSPSTSSGNQPQHF
cdr3_nt: TGTGCCAGCAGCCCCAGCACCTCGAGTGGCAATCAGCCCCAGCATTTT

d_call: TRBD1
j_call: TRBJ1-1
v_call: TRBV30
clone_size: -
cdr3_aa: CAWSGNRGRRTEAFF
cdr3_nt: TGTGCCTGGAGTGGAAACAGGGGGCGAAGAACTGAAGCTTTCTTT

d_call: TRBD1
j_call: TRBJ1-2
v_call: TRBV5-1
clone_size: -
cdr3_aa: CASSYDRDEGYTF
cdr3_nt: TGCGCCAGCAGCTACGACAGGGACGAGGGCTACACCTTC

d_call: TRBD2
j_call: TRBJ2-7
v_call: TRBV30
clone_size: few
cdr3_aa: CAWSPGLAGVEQYF
cdr3_nt: TGTGCCTGGAGCCCGGGACTAGCGGGGGTCGAGCAGTACTTC

d_call: -
j_call: TRBJ2-3
v_call: TRBV27
clone_size: -
cdr3_aa: CASRRGVHTDTQYF
cdr3_nt: TGTGCCAGCAGGAGGGGGGTTCACACAGATACGCAGTATTTT

d_call: -
j_call: TRBJ1-2
v_call: TRBV7-8
clone_size: -
cdr3_aa: CASSGNRDGYTF
cdr3_nt: TGTGCCAGCAGCGGCAACAGAGATGGCTACACCTTC

d_call: TRBD1
j_call: TRBJ2-2
v_call: TRBV5-1
clone_size: -
cdr3_aa: CASSLGQGDTGELFF
cdr3_nt: TGCGCCAGCAGCTTGGGACAGGGAGACACCGGGGAGCTGTTTTTT

d_call: -
j_call: TRBJ2-7
v_call: TRBV5-6
clone_size: once
cdr3_aa: CASNPGLFYEQYF
cdr3_nt: TGTGCCAGCAACCCGGGGTTATTCTACGAGCAGTACTTC

d_call: -
j_call: TRBJ2-7
v_call: TRBV4-1
clone_size: -
cdr3_aa: CASSQDSEGAREQYF
cdr3_nt: TGCGCCAGCAGCCAAGATAGCGAAGGGGCTCGGGAGCAGTACTTC

d_call: -
j_call: TRBJ1-4
v_call: TRBV6-1
clone_size: few
cdr3_aa: CASSETRWLNNEKLFF
cdr3_nt: TGTGCCAGCAGTGAAACGCGGTGGCTGAATAATGAAAAACTGTTTTTT

d_call: -
j_call: TRBJ1-5
v_call: TRBV4-1
clone_size: -
cdr3_aa: CASSQDFLQRKPQHF
cdr3_nt: TGCGCCAGCAGCCAAGATTTTTTGCAAAGGAAGCCCCAGCATTTT

d_call: -
j_call: TRBJ2-7
v_call: TRBV10-3
clone_size: -
cdr3_aa: CAISYKGQFDEQYF
cdr3_nt: TGTGCCATCAGCTATAAAGGGCAGTTCGACGAGCAGTACTTC

d_call: -
j_call: TRBJ1-6
v_call: TRBV7-2
clone_size: -
cdr3_aa: CASSLGQDNSPLHF
cdr3_nt: TGTGCCAGCAGCTTAGGACAGGATAATTCACCCCTCCACTTT

d_call: -
j_call: TRBJ1-2
v_call: TRBV7-9
clone_size: -
cdr3_aa: CASSLGGVYGYTF
cdr3_nt: TGTGCCAGCAGCTTAGGAGGGGTCTATGGCTACACCTTC

d_call: TRBD2
j_call: TRBJ2-3
v_call: TRBV28
clone_size: -
cdr3_aa: CASIAGGTDTQYF
cdr3_nt: TGTGCCAGCATAGCGGGGGGCACAGATACGCAGTATTTT

d_call: -
j_call: TRBJ2-3
v_call: TRBV2
clone_size: few
cdr3_aa: CASSVDQAEGVDTQYF
cdr3_nt: TGTGCCAGCAGTGTGGATCAAGCAGAGGGTGTTGATACGCAGTATTTT

d_call: -
j_call: TRBJ1-6
v_call: TRBV30
clone_size: few
cdr3_aa: CAWTQLHNSPLHF
cdr3_nt: TGTGCCTGGACACAGCTTCATAATTCACCCCTCCACTTT